This T cell receptor beta chain is from a study of blood T cell repertoires in COVID-19. Turning to the study itself: Samples of COVID-19 (acute and convalescent) were obtained from the United States, Italy and Spain. The analysed material was cDNA or gDNA that came from T cells, B-cell-depleted T cells, or PBMCs.

Germline-derived CDR1 and CDR2 are LNHDA and SQIVND (reference sequence). With 0 bases removed from V and 3 bases from J, the gap between germline ends came to 6 bases. The CDR3 consists of 14 residues. As processed by the authors: Using reference gene primer amplification, nucleated cell counts were estimated. Produced via immunoSEQ multiplex PCR; TCRdb's table is partial and in-frame only. V and J calls plus clone size are reproduced from that table; the DNA served to infer D and trimming. The sample lists fewer than 70,000 clones, approximately 86% occurring once. This sequence was found in a man aged 40-49 years with COVID-19, enrolled during active disease. The chain joins TRBV19 to TRBJ1-5; TRBD1 is a possible D gene (5 bases). The sample comprised peripheral blood. This CDR3 reads CASSIEGDNQPQHF. The CDR3 DNA reads as TGTGCCAGTAGTATAGAAGGGGACAATCAGCCCCAGCATTTT.